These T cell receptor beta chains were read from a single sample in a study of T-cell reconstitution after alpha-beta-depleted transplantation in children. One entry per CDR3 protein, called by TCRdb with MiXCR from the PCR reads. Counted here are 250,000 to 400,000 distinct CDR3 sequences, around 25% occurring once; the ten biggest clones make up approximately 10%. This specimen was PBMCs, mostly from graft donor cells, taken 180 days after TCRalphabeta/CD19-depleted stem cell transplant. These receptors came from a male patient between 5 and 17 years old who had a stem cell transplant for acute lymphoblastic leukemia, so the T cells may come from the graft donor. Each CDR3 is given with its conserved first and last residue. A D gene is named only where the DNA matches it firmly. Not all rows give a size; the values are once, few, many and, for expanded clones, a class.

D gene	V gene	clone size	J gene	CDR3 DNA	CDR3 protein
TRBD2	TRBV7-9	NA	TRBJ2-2	TGTGCCAGCAGCTTTTATCCTAGCGGGAACACCGGGGAGCTGTTTTTT	CASSFYPSGNTGELFF
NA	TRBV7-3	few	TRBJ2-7	TGTGCCAGCAGCTTAACGGCACAGGGCGCGTACGAGCAGTACTTC	CASSLTAQGAYEQYF
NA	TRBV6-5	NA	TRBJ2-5	TGTGCCAGCAGTTACTCTACGGCCAGGCTGAAGACCCAGTACTTC	CASSYSTARLKTQYF
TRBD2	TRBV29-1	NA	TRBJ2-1	TGCAGCGTTCCACCAATAACTAGCGGGAGGTTCACTGAGCAGTTCTTC	CSVPPITSGRFTEQFF
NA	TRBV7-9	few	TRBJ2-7	TGTGCCAGCAGCTTAGCGCCAACAGCTTACTCCTACGAGCAGTACTTC	CASSLAPTAYSYEQYF
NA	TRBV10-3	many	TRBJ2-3	TGTGCCATCAGTGAAGCGCGGAAGACAGATACGCAGTATTTT	CAISEARKTDTQYF
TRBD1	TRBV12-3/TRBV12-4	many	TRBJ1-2	TGTGCCAGCAGGACCGACAGGGCCTATGGCTACACCTTC	CASRTDRAYGYTF
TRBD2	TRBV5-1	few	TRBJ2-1	TGCGCCAGCAGCTCGACTAGCGGACACAATGAGCAGTTCTTC	CASSSTSGHNEQFF
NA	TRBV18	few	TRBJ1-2	TGTGCCAGCTCACCTTCGGGACGGGGGCTAGGCTACACCTTC	CASSPSGRGLGYTF
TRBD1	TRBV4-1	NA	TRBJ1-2	TGCGCCAGCAGCCAGGCCTTCCCGGGACAGAGGTATGGCTACACCTTC	CASSQAFPGQRYGYTF
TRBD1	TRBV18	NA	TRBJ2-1	TGTGCCAGCTCACCAAGACAGGGGGCGCGGAATGAGCAGTTCTTC	CASSPRQGARNEQFF
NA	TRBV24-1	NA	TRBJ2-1	TGTGCCACCAAAGGGGGGACCCAACGCAATGAGCAGTTCTTC	CATKGGTQRNEQFF
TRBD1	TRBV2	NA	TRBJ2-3	TGTGCCAGCAGTGATTGGCAGGGGGTAGATACGCAGTATTTT	CASSDWQGVDTQYF
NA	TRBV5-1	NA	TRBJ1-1	TGCGCCAGCACCGGAAGGGGGGGGAACACTGAAGCTTTCTTT	CASTGRGGNTEAFF
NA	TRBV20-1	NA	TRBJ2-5	TGCAGTGCTAGGATGCGCCGGCGGACCAAAGAGACCCAGTACTTC	CSARMRRRTKETQYF
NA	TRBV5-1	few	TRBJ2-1	TGCGCCAGCAGCTTGTGGAGAGGGCAGAGCTACAATGAGCAGTTCTTC	CASSLWRGQSYNEQFF
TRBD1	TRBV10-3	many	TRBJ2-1	TGTGCCATCAGTGGGGACAGCGGTGAGCAGTTCTTC	CAISGDSGEQFF
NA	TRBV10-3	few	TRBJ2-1	TGTGCCATCAGTGATACGCCGCGCGGATACAATGAGCAGTTCTTC	CAISDTPRGYNEQFF
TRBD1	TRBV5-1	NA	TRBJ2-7	TGCGCCAGCAGACAAATCCGGGACAGGGCGTACGAGCAGTACTTC	CASRQIRDRAYEQYF
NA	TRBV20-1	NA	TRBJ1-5	TGCAGTGCTAGCCCCCGTGGGGGGGCGTCGAGACAGCCCCAGCATTTT	CSASPRGGASRQPQHF
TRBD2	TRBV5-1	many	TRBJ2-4	TGCGCCAGCAGCTTGGTTCTAGCGGTGGACAAAAACATTCAGTACTTC	CASSLVLAVDKNIQYF
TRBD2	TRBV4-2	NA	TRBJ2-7	TGTGCCAGCAGTCTTAGTACCGGGACTAGCGATTCCTACGAGCAGTACTTC	CASSLSTGTSDSYEQYF
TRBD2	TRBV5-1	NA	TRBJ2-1	TGCGCCAGCAGCTTGGTAGCTAGCGGGAGAGGCAATGAGCAGTTCTTC	CASSLVASGRGNEQFF
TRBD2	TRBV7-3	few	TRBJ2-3	TGTGCCAGCAGCTTACTAGCGGGAGTCGATACGCAGTATTTT	CASSLLAGVDTQYF